These T cell receptor beta chains were read from a single sample in a study of shared clonotypes between healthy human individuals. The protocol was immunoSEQ multiplex PCR, while the TCRdb copy is restricted to in-frame clones and leaves out a portion. Of about 2 million clones in the sample, over 85% were seen once. The sequenced sample consisted of naive CD8+ T cells sorted from blood. The receptors stem from a man in his late teens or twenties in good health. CDR3s include the opening cysteine and the closing phenylalanine or tryptophan. The D gene is left open where the match is weak. Not all rows give a size; the values are once, few, many and, for expanded clones, a class.

j_call,v_call,d_call,clone_size,cdr3_nt,cdr3_aa
TRBJ1-2,TRBV6-5,.,.,TGTGCCAGCAGTTATGCGGAGGGGACGAACTATGGCTACACCTTC,CASSYAEGTNYGYTF
TRBJ2-2,TRBV7-2,.,.,TGTGCCAGCAGCCCTTGGGCGGGGAACACCGGGGAGCTGTTTTTT,CASSPWAGNTGELFF
TRBJ2-3,TRBV19,.,.,TGTGCCAGTAGTATAGGTGGAGTGACAGATACGCAGTATTTT,CASSIGGVTDTQYF
TRBJ2-4,TRBV6-1,.,once,TGTGCCAGCAGTGAATTAGGGGGAACTCCCAAAAACATTCAGTACTTC,CASSELGGTPKNIQYF
TRBJ2-7,TRBV9,TRBD2,.,TGTGCCAGCAGCCCCGGGACTAGCCTCAACGAGCAGTACTTC,CASSPGTSLNEQYF
TRBJ1-2,TRBV4-1,TRBD1,.,TGCGCCAGCAGCCAGCCAGGGGGCGATGGCTACACCTTC,CASSQPGGDGYTF
TRBJ2-7,TRBV4-1,.,.,TGCGCCAGCAGCCAAGATGGGCGGGCCGATGCCTACGAGCAGTACTTC,CASSQDGRADAYEQYF
TRBJ2-7,TRBV27,TRBD1,.,TGTGCCAGCAGTGAGACTCGGGACAGATTGTACGAGCAGTACTTC,CASSETRDRLYEQYF
TRBJ2-3,TRBV27,.,.,TGTGCCAGCAGTTTATACCCCACCGCAGATACGCAGTATTTT,CASSLYPTADTQYF
TRBJ2-7,TRBV9,.,.,TGTGCCAGCAGCGTATCGGACGGGCCCTACGAGCAGTACTTC,CASSVSDGPYEQYF
TRBJ1-4,TRBV27,.,.,TGTGCCAGCAGAAACCTCGGTCCAGGGCCAGGCGAAAAACTGTTTTTT,CASRNLGPGPGEKLFF
TRBJ2-5,TRBV4-1,TRBD2,.,TGCGCCAGCAGCCAACTACTAGCGGCGTTGGGTTCCCAGTACTTC,CASSQLLAALGSQYF
TRBJ2-3,TRBV4-3,TRBD2,.,TGCGCCAGCAGCCAAGATGAGCGGGAGGGTCAAGATACGCAGTATTTT,CASSQDEREGQDTQYF
TRBJ1-6,TRBV4-1,.,.,TGCGCCAGCAGCCAAGAGTGGACTGTTAATTCACCCCTCCACTTT,CASSQEWTVNSPLHF
TRBJ2-2,TRBV25-1,TRBD2,.,TGTGCCAGCAGTGAGCGACTAGCGGGCGTGGACACCGGGGAGCTGTTTTTT,CASSERLAGVDTGELFF
TRBJ2-2,TRBV5-1,.,.,TGCGCCAGCAGCTTGGTCGGTACCGGGGAGCTGTTTTTT,CASSLVGTGELFF
TRBJ2-7,TRBV29-1,TRBD1,.,TGCAGCGTTGGGGACAGGGGATACGAGCAGTACTTC,CSVGDRGYEQYF
TRBJ2-7,TRBV30,.,.,TGTGCCTGGAGTGTACAGGGTTCCTACGAGCAGTACTTC,CAWSVQGSYEQYF